This paragraph covers one T cell receptor beta chain sequence. The recovered donors of Cohort 3 showed two negative PCRs, clearance, or symptom resolution. Germline V gene lookup returns CDR1 MDHEN and CDR2 SYDVKM. V was clipped by 10 bases and J by 3 bases; unmatched bases: 17. This CDR3 is built from 16 residues. The data were taken from a study of blood T cell repertoires in COVID-19. In the original analysis: From reference gene primer amplification, estimates of nucleated cell counts were derived. Sequencing was performed with immunoSEQ multiplex PCR; in TCRdb, only in-frame clones are kept and a portion is missing. V, J and clone size reflect that table, while D and trimming were determined from the DNA. Of 200,000 to 250,000 clones listed, approximately 80% are singletons.

The chain uses TRBV28 and TRBJ1-1; the match to TRBD1 covers 7 bases. Source material: PBMCs or T cells enriched from blood (not recorded which). The clonotype originates from a middle-aged man who had recovered from COVID-19. The CDR3 nucleotides are TGTGCCATCGACATTAAAAGGGGGCAAAGGTACACTGAAGCTTTCTTT. Translated: CAIDIKRGQRYTEAFF.